The clone carrying this T cell receptor beta chain was detected only once. The antigen is unknown. The CDR3 has 18 amino acids. Trimming took off 3 bases at V and 8 bases at J, with 29 bases between the two ends. In germline, CDR1 is DFQATT, CDR2 SNEGSKA (reference sequence). Regarding treatment: roughly ten-day PBMC culture with coronavirus spike peptide pools or control peptides (ViraFEST assay). IL-2 (approximately 10 IU/ml) and peptide pools (about 9.4 ug/ml) were added to cultures of two million PBMCs per well. The source of the sample is a study of vaccination and CD4 T cells after COVID-19. Study summary: Median time from COVID diagnosis to post-COVID sampling was over 85 days (35 to 161). Each control culture was treated with a CEFX pool, an HIV-1 Nef pool, or no peptide.

Once obtained from cultured CD4+ T cells, the DNA was sequenced using the Oncomine TCR Beta short-read assay. The source of extracted genomic DNA was cultured CD4+ T cells. Via MiXCR, TCRdb re-called the PCR reads, giving one row per CDR3 protein. The profile covers roughly 13,000 distinct CDR3 sequences, with roughly 58% appearing a single time and approximately 12% taken by the ten largest. The sequenced sample consisted of CD4+ T cells from blood, cultured in vitro. The V and J genes are TRBV20-1 and TRBJ2-1, with a possible D match to TRBD2 (6 bases). The TCR comes from a human donor who had recovered from COVID-19. The CDR3 coding sequence is TGCAGTGCTAGGGCTCCGCACTACGGGACTCCCAAGTGGGATGAGCAGTTCTTC. Amino acids: CSARAPHYGTPKWDEQFF.